This passage covers 23 T cell receptor beta chains from one sample sequenced in a study of identical twins. TCRdb itself ran the 5' RACE reads through MiXCR, one entry per CDR3 protein. The sample contains 400,000 or so distinct CDR3 sequences, 8.5% to 10% of which appear only once. The sequenced sample was naive T cells sorted from blood. Receptors originate from a woman between 45 and 60 years old in good health.

V and J are TRBV14 and TRBJ2-3; 8 nucleotides align to TRBD2. The germline V gene encodes CDR1 SGHDN and CDR2 FVKESK. CDR3 length equals 21 residues. With 2 bases clipped from V and 0 bases from J, the junction kept 19 bases outside the gene matches. CDR3 region: CASSQPDLEAGGTFSTDTQYF. The CDR3 bases are TGTGCCAGCAGCCAACCCGACTTGGAGGCGGGAGGAACCTTTAGCACAGATACGCAGTATTTT.

This clonotype was recorded a few times. The chain carries TRBV19 and TRBJ1-1; tentative D call: TRBD1 (5 bases). V lost 5 bases to trimming and J lost 1 base, with 14 bases between them. This CDR3 spans 15 amino acids. Per the germline V gene, CDR1 is LNHDA and CDR2 is SQIVND (reference sequence). The CDR3 reads CASSWSVGGNTEAFF. In nucleotides, the CDR3 is TGTGCCAGTAGTTGGTCCGTGGGGGGGAACACTGAAGCTTTCTTT.

The chain carries TRBV9 and TRBJ2-1; TRBD1 matches at 9 bases. The CDR3 loop spans 13 amino acids. The V segment lost 5 bases and the J segment 7 bases; nucleotides outside the gene matches: 4. CDR1 SGDLS and CDR2 YYNGEE come from the germline V gene. The CDR3 reads CASSRGTGNEQFF. The CDR3 nucleotides read TGTGCCAGCAGTAGAGGGACAGGGAATGAGCAGTTCTTC.

This chain joins TRBV27 and TRBJ2-7, with 15 bases fitting TRBD2. V lost 4 bases and J lost 4; bases outside the gene matches: 8. Germline V lookup: CDR1 MNHEY, CDR2 SMNVEV (reference sequence). CDR3 size: 17 residues. CDR3 loop: CASSWTRTSGRGYEQYF. The CDR3 nucleotides read TGTGCCAGCAGTTGGACCCGGACTAGCGGGAGGGGGTACGAGCAGTACTTC.

Only a few counts were recorded for this clonotype. CDR3 region: CASSYPRLAGGRAQYF. CDR3 bases: TGTGCCAGCAGTTACCCCAGACTAGCGGGAGGTCGGGCGCAGTATTTT. This chain uses TRBV6-6 with TRBJ2-3; 13 bases are shared with TRBD2. Per germline, CDR1 MNHNY and CDR2 SVGAGI (reference sequence). The CDR3 has 16 amino acids. The V gene end was trimmed by 2 bases and the J gene end by 10 bases; junction bases not matched to a gene: 9.

This clonotype was observed many times. The rearrangement joins TRBV12-3 or TRBV12-4 to TRBJ2-2; D gene ambiguous. This CDR3 has 10 amino acids. The germline V and J ends were trimmed by 8 bases and 6 bases, with 4 bases remaining between them. CDR3 region: CASGAGELFF. CDR3 nucleotide sequence: TGTGCCAGCGGGGCCGGGGAGCTGTTTTTT.

V is TRBV20-1 and J is TRBJ2-1; 8 bases line up with TRBD1. CDR1 DFQATT and CDR2 SNEGSKA come from the germline V gene (reference sequence). With V trimmed by 3 bases and J by 6 bases, 10 bases remained unmatched. This CDR3 region has 15 residues. This CDR3 reads CSASRGQGEVNEQFF. In DNA, the CDR3 is TGCAGTGCTAGCCGAGGACAGGGTGAAGTCAATGAGCAGTTCTTC.

The rearrangement uses TRBV3-1 and TRBJ1-1, with D unresolved. Trimming stripped 0 bases from V and 5 bases from J, with 7 bases between. Germline lookup yields CDR1 LGHDT and CDR2 YNNKEL (reference sequence). The CDR3 is made up of 13 amino acids. Here the CDR3 reads CASSQDWKTEAFF. Here the CDR3 DNA reads TGTGCCAGCAGCCAAGATTGGAAGACTGAAGCTTTCTTT.

This clonotype was recorded a few times. The chain uses TRBV12-3 or TRBV12-4 and TRBJ2-7, with 9 bases aligning to TRBD1. The CDR3 runs 14 residues. V lost 6 bases and J lost 7; bases outside the gene matches: 10. In nucleotides, the CDR3 is TGTGCCAGCAGCACCGGGACAGGGAACTTGGAGCAGTACTTC. This sequence encodes CASSTGTGNLEQYF.

Only one count was recorded for this clonotype. The chain recombines TRBV5-1 with TRBJ2-3; possibly TRBD2 for D (5 bases). Germline-derived CDR1 and CDR2 are SGHRS and YFSETQ. The CDR3 extends over 15 amino acids. V was pared by 4 bases and J by 0 bases, with 12 bases between. In DNA, the CDR3 is TGCGCCAGCAGCCTAGACGGACTTAGCACAGATACGCAGTATTTT. Amino acid sequence: CASSLDGLSTDTQYF.

This clonotype came up many times. The CDR3 DNA follows: TGTGCCATCAGAACCAGCTCCTACAATGAGCAGTTCTTC. Translated: CAIRTSSYNEQFF. J is TRBJ2-1 and V is TRBV10-3; the D is unclear. CDR1 is ENHRY and CDR2 is SYGVKD in the germline V gene. V shed 6 bases and J shed 0 bases, with 6 bases lying between them. The CDR3 length is 13 residues.

At least ten counts were recorded for this clonotype. This chain uses TRBV2 with TRBJ2-7; TRBD2 agrees at 8 bases. The V and J ends lost 9 bases and 3 bases, in that order; junction bases with no gene match: 10. Germline CDR1 reads SNHLY; CDR2 reads FYNNEI. This CDR3 is 14 amino acids long. CDR3 protein: CASRLGGGLYEQYF. CDR3 coding DNA: TGTGCCAGTCGACTCGGGGGGGGCCTCTACGAGCAGTACTTC.

J is TRBJ2-1 and V is TRBV7-3; no reliable D call. The CDR3 contains 13 residues. V lost 4 bases, J lost 7 bases, and 11 bases lay in between. Germline V gene lookup returns CDR1 SGHTA and CDR2 FQGTGA. CDR3 sequence (DNA): TGTGCCAGCAGCTCCCGTGGACCGAATGAGCAGTTCTTC. Protein product: CASSSRGPNEQFF.

V is TRBV4-1 and J is TRBJ1-1; 7 bases agree with TRBD1. The CDR3 is 10 amino acids. Trimming took 10 bases from V and 7 from J; bases not matched to a gene: 3. Germline V lookup: CDR1 MGHRA, CDR2 YSYEKL. The CDR3 spells CATGTDEAFF. Written as DNA, the CDR3 is TGCGCCACCGGGACAGATGAAGCTTTCTTT.

This clonotype has ten or more counts. This chain links TRBV11-2 with TRBJ2-1, with D perhaps TRBD2 (6 bases). CDR1 and CDR2 from the germline V gene are SGHAT and FQNNGV. Trimming pared 5 bases from V and 8 bases from J, leaving 22 bases between. CDR3 length equals 16 residues. CDR3 sequence: CASSQVGGLLGDEQFF. The CDR3 region has the DNA TGTGCCAGCAGCCAGGTGGGGGGACTTTTGGGTGATGAGCAGTTCTTC. The variable domain in full, with the rest retrieved from reference TRBV11-2 and TRBJ2-1, is EAGVAQSPRYKIIEKRQSVAFWCNPISGHATLYWYQQILGQGPKLLIQFQNNGVVDDSQLPKDRFSAERLKGVDSTLKIQPAKLEDSAVYLCASSQVGGLLGDEQFFGPGTRLTVL.

This chain uses TRBV5-1 with TRBJ1-1; a weak D match, TRBD1 (6 bases). The germline V gene has CDR1 SGHRS and CDR2 YFSETQ. This CDR3 spans 14 amino acids. Trimming removed 5 bases at V and 4 bases at J, with 15 bases between. The CDR3, as DNA: TGCGCCAGCAGAGTCCTAAGGGGGAGCACTGAAGCTTTCTTT. This gives the protein CASRVLRGSTEAFF.

This clonotype showed up many times. The J gene is TRBJ1-5, the V gene TRBV11-2, with a tentative D call TRBD1 (5 bases). The germline V gene encodes CDR1 SGHAT and CDR2 FQNNGV. The CDR3 has 11 residues. V was cut by 3 bases and J by 15 bases, with 12 bases left in between. This CDR3 is CASSFRQGPHF. Written as DNA, the CDR3 is TGTGCCAGCAGCTTTCGTCAGGGACCGCATTTT.

The J gene is TRBJ2-1, the V gene TRBV30; D uncertain. CDR1 and CDR2 (germline): GTSNPN, SVGIG (reference sequence). The V end was cut by 6 bases, the J end by 8 bases, with 14 bases between. The CDR3 has 12 residues. CDR3 nucleotides: TGTGCCTGCTTGAACGTCGCTTATGAGCAGTTCTTC. Translation gives CACLNVAYEQFF.

This clonotype was counted only a few times. The chain couples TRBV28 to TRBJ2-7, with 8 bases matching TRBD2. Germline V gene data show CDR1 as MDHEN and CDR2 as SYDVKM. The CDR3 has 16 residues. The junction had 6 bases not matched to a gene; V was cut back by 1 base and J by 1 base. In DNA form, the CDR3 reads TGTGCCAGCAGTTTATCGGGAGGGGGGTATTCCTACGAGCAGTACTTC. This encodes CASSLSGGGYSYEQYF.

The V call is TRBV3-1, the J call TRBJ2-5; D possibly corresponds to TRBD1 (5 bases). V was pared by 4 bases and J by 5 bases, with 14 bases between. Germline V CDR1 and CDR2: LGHDT, YNNKEL (reference sequence). CDR3 length equals 14 residues. CDR3 in amino acids: CASSPTPGWETQYF. In nucleotides, the CDR3 is TGTGCCAGCAGCCCAACGCCAGGGTGGGAGACCCAGTACTTC.

The V call is TRBV30, the J call TRBJ2-7; D not certain. V lost 2 bases and J lost 4, with 6 bases in between. CDR1 is GTSNPN and CDR2 is SVGIG in the germline V gene (reference sequence). The CDR3 sequence is 11 residues long. The DNA of the CDR3 is TGTGCCTGGAGTTTAGGGTACGAGCAGTACTTC. It yields the protein CAWSLGYEQYF.

The chain is built from TRBV11-2 and TRBJ2-2; 7 bases are shared with TRBD1. J lost 9 bases, V lost 4 bases, and 11 bases had no gene match. Germline CDR1 and CDR2: SGHAT and FQNNGV. The CDR3 is 15 amino acids. The CDR3 nucleotides are TGTGCCAGCAGCTCAACAGACAGGGCGCACCGGGAGCTGTTTTTT. This encodes CASSSTDRAHRELFF.

This clonotype was counted ten times or more. The rearrangement links TRBV12-3 or TRBV12-4 to TRBJ1-1; the D gene is possibly TRBD1 (5 bases). The CDR3 contains 14 residues. V lost 6 bases, J lost 7 bases, and 18 bases lay in between. The CDR3 nucleotides are TGTGCCAGCAGCCCAGGGCCTACGGGGCTTGAAGCTTTCTTT. Translation gives CASSPGPTGLEAFF.